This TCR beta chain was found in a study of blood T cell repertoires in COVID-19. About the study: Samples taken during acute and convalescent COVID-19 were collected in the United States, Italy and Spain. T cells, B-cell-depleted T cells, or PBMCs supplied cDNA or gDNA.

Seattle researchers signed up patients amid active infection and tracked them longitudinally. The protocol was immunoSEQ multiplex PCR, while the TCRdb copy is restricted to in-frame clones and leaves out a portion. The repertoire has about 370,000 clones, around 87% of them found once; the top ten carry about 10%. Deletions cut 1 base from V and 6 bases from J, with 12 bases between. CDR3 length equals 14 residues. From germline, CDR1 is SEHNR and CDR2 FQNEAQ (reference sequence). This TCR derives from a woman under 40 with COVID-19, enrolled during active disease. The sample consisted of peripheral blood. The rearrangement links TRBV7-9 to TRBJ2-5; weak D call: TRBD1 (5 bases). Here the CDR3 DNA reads TGTGCCAGCAGCTTAGAGACAGCCCCCCAGACCCAGTACTTC. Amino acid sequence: CASSLETAPQTQYF.